What follows are 9 T cell receptor beta chains derived from one specimen sequenced in a study of shared clonotypes between healthy human individuals. Here immunoSEQ multiplex PCR was the method, and the copy in TCRdb shows in-frame clones only, minus some. Altogether around 940,000 clones are present, over 60% being singletons, with the ten largest covering about 1.5%. Sequencing was done on a sample of memory CD4+ T cells sorted from blood. Indicated subset: CD45RA-negative fraction. Receptors were obtained from a man aged 18 to 30 in good health.

The V gene is TRBV25-1, the J gene TRBJ2-1; 8 bases line up with TRBD2. The CDR3 runs 15 residues. CDR1 and CDR2 (germline): MGHDK, SYGVNS. The trim removed 7 bases at V and 0 bases at J, leaving 5 bases unmatched. The CDR3 bases are TGTGCCAGCACCGCCGGGACTAGCTCCTACAATGAGCAGTTCTTC. Translated, it gives CASTAGTSSYNEQFF.

This clone appeared once. V and J are TRBV2 and TRBJ1-1; 9 bases match TRBD1. Germline V lookup: CDR1 SNHLY, CDR2 FYNNEI. The CDR3 extends over 16 amino acids. J was trimmed by 1 base and V by 7 bases; bases with no gene match: 10. The CDR3 spells CASTRGQGKGNTEAFF. The CDR3 DNA is TGTGCCAGCACTAGGGGACAGGGTAAGGGGAACACTGAAGCTTTCTTT.

This clone showed up just once. Distinct nucleotide sequences in the sample also encode this CDR3. J is TRBJ2-5 and V is TRBV5-1; the match to TRBD2 covers 7 bases. The CDR3 covers 14 residues. CDR1 is SGHRS and CDR2 is YFSETQ in the germline V gene. Losses at the gene ends were 4 bases for V and 4 bases for J; bases not matched to a gene: 7. The CDR3 is CASSLVPGGETQYF. The CDR3 nucleotides read TGCGCCAGCAGCCTAGTGCCGGGAGGAGAGACCCAGTACTTC.

This clone was seen once. V usage is TRBV7-2 and J usage is TRBJ2-1; D may be TRBD2 (5 bases). This CDR3 has 13 amino acids. V lost 4 bases and J lost 9, with 13 bases in between. CDR1 SGHTA and CDR2 FQGNSA come from the germline V gene. DNA of the CDR3: TGTGCCAGCAGCTGGGGAGATGGCGGTGAGCAGTTCTTC. Amino acid sequence: CASSWGDGGEQFF. Combining the CDR3 with reference TRBV7-2 and TRBJ2-1 gives the whole variable domain GAGVSQSPSNKVTEKGKDVELRCDPISGHTALYWYRQSLGQGLEFLIYFQGNSAPDKSGLPSDRFSAERTGGSVSTLTIQRTQQEDSAVYLCASSWGDGGEQFFGPGTRLTVL.

The J gene is TRBJ2-7, the V gene TRBV2, with a weak D call TRBD1 (6 bases). There are 15 residues in the CDR3. V was trimmed by 2 bases and J by 4 bases, leaving 15 bases between them. Germline V CDR1 and CDR2: SNHLY, FYNNEI. This CDR3 is CASSEPTGLGYEQYF. The DNA of the CDR3 is TGTGCCAGCAGTGAACCCACAGGGCTTGGGTACGAGCAGTACTTC. The full variable domain, in which reference TRBV2 and TRBJ2-7 provide the parts outside the CDR3, is EPEVTQTPSHQVTQMGQEVILRCVPISNHLYFYWYRQILGQKVEFLVSFYNNEISEKSEIFDDQFSVERPDGSNFTLKIRSTKLEDSAMYFCASSEPTGLGYEQYFGPGTRLTVT.

As regards this clone: The sample contains more than one DNA sequence encoding this CDR3. This rearrangement joins TRBV10-3 to TRBJ2-3; TRBD2 agrees at 8 bases. V shed 6 bases, J shed 4 bases, and the junction held 6 bases outside the gene matches. CDR1 ENHRY and CDR2 SYGVKD come from the germline V gene. The CDR3 runs 14 residues. Written as DNA, the CDR3 is TGTGCCATCAGCCCCGGGGGGGCCCCAGATACGCAGTATTTT. Residues: CAISPGGAPDTQYF.

This clone occurred a few times. The chain combines TRBV10-3 with TRBJ2-2; the D gene could be TRBD1 or TRBD2 (6 bases each). The CDR3 contains 14 residues. Deletions cut 6 bases from V and 6 bases from J, with 14 bases between. Germline V gene sequence: CDR1 ENHRY, CDR2 SYGVKD. For the CDR3, the DNA is TGTGCCATCAGCTTCCAGGGGAGGTCCGGGGAGCTGTTTTTT. Amino acid sequence: CAISFQGRSGELFF.

About this clone itself: This specimen includes other DNA sequences encoding the same CDR3. V gene TRBV7-9 combines with J gene TRBJ1-1; D is ambiguous. V was pared by 5 bases and J by 0 bases, with 10 bases between. CDR3 length equals 14 residues. The germline gives CDR1 SEHNR, CDR2 FQNEAQ (reference sequence). The CDR3 protein is CASSLDGLNTEAFF. The CDR3 DNA sequence: TGTGCCAGCAGCCTGGACGGGTTGAACACTGAAGCTTTCTTT.

This chain links TRBV7-3 with TRBJ2-2; 9 bases are a match to TRBD1. The germline gives CDR1 SGHTA, CDR2 FQGTGA. Trimming removed 8 bases from V and 0 bases from J; junction bases left unmatched: 1. The length of the CDR3 is 14 residues. The DNA for the CDR3 is TGTGCCAGCGGACAGGGGACGAACACCGGGGAGCTGTTTTTT. Translating gives CASGQGTNTGELFF. The variable domain in full, with the rest retrieved from reference TRBV7-3 and TRBJ2-2, is GAGVSQTPSNKVTEKGKYVELRCDPISGHTALYWYRQSLGQGPEFLIYFQGTGAADDSGLPNDRFFAVRPEGSVSTLKIQRTERGDSAVYLCASGQGTNTGELFFGEGSRLTVL.